The 2 T cell receptor beta chains reported below all come from one sample, sequenced in a study of blood T cell repertoires in COVID-19. Produced via immunoSEQ multiplex PCR; TCRdb's table is partial and in-frame only. The sample lists a few hundred thousand clones, approximately 90% occurring once. Sequencing was performed on PBMCs or T cells enriched from blood (not recorded which). The receptors shown here come from a man between 18 and 29 years old who had recovered from COVID-19.

This rearrangement joins TRBV6-2 or TRBV6-3 to TRBJ2-7, with 9 nucleotides matching TRBD2. The germline gives CDR1 MNHEY, CDR2 SVGEGT. The CDR3 runs 17 residues. J gave up 5 bases and V 2 bases, and 13 bases lay outside the gene matches. CDR3 DNA sequence: TGTGCCAGCAGTTACCTTATGTGGGCTAGCGGGAAAGACGAGCAGTACTTC. Translated: CASSYLMWASGKDEQYF.

This chain joins TRBV6-6 and TRBJ2-7; TRBD2 matches at 8 bases. V lost 3 bases, J lost 2 bases, and 3 bases stayed unmatched. The CDR3 runs 14 residues. Germline V lookup: CDR1 MNHNY, CDR2 SVGAGI (reference sequence). DNA for the CDR3: TGTGCCAGCAGTTATAGCGGGACAACCTACGAGCAGTACTTC. Protein: CASSYSGTTYEQYF.